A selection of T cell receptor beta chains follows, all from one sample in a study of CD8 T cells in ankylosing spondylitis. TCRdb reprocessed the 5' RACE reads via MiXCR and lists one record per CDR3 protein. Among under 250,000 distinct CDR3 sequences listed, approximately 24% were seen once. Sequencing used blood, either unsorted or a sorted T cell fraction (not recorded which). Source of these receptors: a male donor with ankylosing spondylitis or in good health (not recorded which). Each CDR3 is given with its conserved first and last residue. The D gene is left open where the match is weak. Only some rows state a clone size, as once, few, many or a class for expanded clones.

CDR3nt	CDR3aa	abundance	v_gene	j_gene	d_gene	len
TGTGCCAGCAGGCCGGGCCCCGACCCCAATGAGCAGTTCTTC	CASRPGPDPNEQFF	-	TRBV12-3/TRBV12-4	TRBJ2-1	-	14
TGTGCCAGCAGCTCGGGACTAGCGGGAGGAACGGAGACCCAGTACTTC	CASSSGLAGGTETQYF	once	TRBV5-4	TRBJ2-5	TRBD2	16
TGCGCCAGCAGCTTGGGCCTAGCGGGAGTTGCAGATACGCAGTATTTT	CASSLGLAGVADTQYF	few	TRBV5-1	TRBJ2-3	TRBD2	16
TGCAGTGCTAGAGAAAGTAGGAGTTCCCTCCGGGGTTCACCCCTCCACTTT	CSARESRSSLRGSPLHF	-	TRBV20-1	TRBJ1-6	-	17
TGCGCCAGCAGCCGGAGAGGGACCATCCCCCCAGATACGCAGTATTTT	CASSRRGTIPPDTQYF	few	TRBV4-3	TRBJ2-3	-	16
TGCAGTGCTTGGAGTCAGAACACTGAAGCTTTCTTT	CSAWSQNTEAFF	-	TRBV20-1	TRBJ1-1	-	12
TGTGCCACCAGCAGAGCCGCGCAGGGACACCTGAACACTGAAGCTTTCTTT	CATSRAAQGHLNTEAFF	-	TRBV15	TRBJ1-1	-	17
TGTGCCAGCTCACTGGGACAGACCCAATTGAACACTGAAGCTTTCTTT	CASSLGQTQLNTEAFF	many	TRBV18	TRBJ1-1	TRBD1	16
TGTGCCAGCAGTCGAGGTCTGAGCTCCTACAATGAGCAGTTCTTC	CASSRGLSSYNEQFF	few	TRBV6-1	TRBJ2-1	-	15
TGTGCCAGCAGTCAAGAGGGGGGGAGTTCACCCCTCCACTTT	CASSQEGGSSPLHF	many	TRBV6-1	TRBJ1-6	-	14
TGTGCCAGCAGCCAAGACCACGTTACAGGGCGCCGTGGAAACACCATATATTTT	CASSQDHVTGRRGNTIYF	few	TRBV14	TRBJ1-3	-	18
TGCGCCAGCAGCTTGGAGGCTAGCGAGGCCTACGAGCAGTACTTC	CASSLEASEAYEQYF	-	TRBV5-1	TRBJ2-7	-	15
TGTGCCAGCTCACCCGCGACTAGCGGGAGACAAGAGACCCAGTACTTC	CASSPATSGRQETQYF	many	TRBV18	TRBJ2-5	TRBD2	16
TGTGCCAGCAGCCAAACCAACAGGGATGTGACCCAGTACTTC	CASSQTNRDVTQYF	-	TRBV9	TRBJ2-5	-	14
TGTGCCAGCAGTTTACGGGGGGAGAACACTGAAGCTTTCTTT	CASSLRGENTEAFF	-	TRBV12-3/TRBV12-4	TRBJ1-1	-	14
TGCAGTGCTAGGCTACAGGGGAACTCCTACGAGCAGTACTTC	CSARLQGNSYEQYF	many	TRBV20-1	TRBJ2-7	TRBD1	14
TGCAGCGCTAATGTGCAGGGGGATACGCAGTATTTT	CSANVQGDTQYF	many	TRBV20-1	TRBJ2-3	-	12
TGTGCCAGCAGTTGGGAACGTCCGGAGACCCAGTACTTC	CASSWERPETQYF	-	TRBV12-3/TRBV12-4	TRBJ2-5	-	13
TGTGCCAGCAGGGAAGGGCTCCTTAGTGGCGAGCAGTACTTC	CASREGLLSGEQYF	many	TRBV6-1	TRBJ2-7	-	14
TGCGCCAGCAGTGAGTCGCCAGCCGGGGATTCACCCCTCCACTTT	CASSESPAGDSPLHF	many	TRBV10-1	TRBJ1-6	-	15
TGTGCCAGCAGCTATAAGCGGTCCCTCTACAATGAGCAGTTCTTC	CASSYKRSLYNEQFF	-	TRBV5-6	TRBJ2-1	-	15
TGTGCCAGCACTCTCGGGACAGGGCCCGGCTACACCTTC	CASTLGTGPGYTF	many	TRBV5-5	TRBJ1-2	TRBD1	13